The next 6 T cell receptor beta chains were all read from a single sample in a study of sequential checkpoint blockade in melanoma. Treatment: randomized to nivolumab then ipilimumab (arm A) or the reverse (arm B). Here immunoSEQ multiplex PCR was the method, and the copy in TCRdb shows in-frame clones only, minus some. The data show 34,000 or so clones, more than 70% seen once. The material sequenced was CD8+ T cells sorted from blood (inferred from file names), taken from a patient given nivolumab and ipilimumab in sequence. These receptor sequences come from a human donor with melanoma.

DNA of the CDR3: TGTGCCAGCAGCTTCGCCGGGACTGGGAACACTGAAGCTTTCTTT. This codes for CASSFAGTGNTEAFF. The chain recombines TRBV13 with TRBJ1-1; TRBD1 might be the D (5 bases). Germline V gene data show CDR1 as PRHDT and CDR2 as FYEKMQ (reference sequence). Deletions cut 3 bases from V and 1 base from J, with 12 bases between. The CDR3 has 15 amino acids.

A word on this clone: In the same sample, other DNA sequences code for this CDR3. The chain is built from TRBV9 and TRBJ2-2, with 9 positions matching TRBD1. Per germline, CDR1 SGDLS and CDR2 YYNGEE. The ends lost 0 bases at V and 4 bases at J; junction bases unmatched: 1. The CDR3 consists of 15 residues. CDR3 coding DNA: TGTGCCAGCAGCGTAGAGACAGGGGGCACCGGGGAGCTGTTTTTT. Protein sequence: CASSVETGGTGELFF. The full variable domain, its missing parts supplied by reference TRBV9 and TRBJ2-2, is DSGVTQTPKHLITATGQRVTLRCSPRSGDLSVYWYQQSLDQGLQFLIQYYNGEERAKGNILERFSAQQFPDLHSELNLSSLELGDSALYFCASSVETGGTGELFFGEGSRLTVL.

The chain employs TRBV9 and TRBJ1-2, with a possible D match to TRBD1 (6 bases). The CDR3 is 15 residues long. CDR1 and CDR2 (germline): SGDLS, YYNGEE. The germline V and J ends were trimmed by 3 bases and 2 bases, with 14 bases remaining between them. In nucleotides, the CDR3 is TGTGCCAGCAGCGGTACAGGGTGGGAGAACTATGGCTACACCTTC. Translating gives CASSGTGWENYGYTF.

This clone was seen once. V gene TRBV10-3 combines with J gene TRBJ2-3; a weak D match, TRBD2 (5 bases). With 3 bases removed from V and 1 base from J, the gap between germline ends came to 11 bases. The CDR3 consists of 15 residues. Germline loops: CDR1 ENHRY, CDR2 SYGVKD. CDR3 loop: CAISDLEDGTDTQYF. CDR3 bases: TGTGCCATCAGTGATCTGGAGGACGGCACAGATACGCAGTATTTT.

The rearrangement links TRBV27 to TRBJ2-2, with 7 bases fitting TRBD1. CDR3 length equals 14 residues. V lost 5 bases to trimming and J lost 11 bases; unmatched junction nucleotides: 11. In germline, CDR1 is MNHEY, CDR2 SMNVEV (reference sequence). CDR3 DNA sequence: TGTGCCAGCAGTCAAAACCCGGGACAGATAGAGCTGTTTTTT. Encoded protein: CASSQNPGQIELFF.

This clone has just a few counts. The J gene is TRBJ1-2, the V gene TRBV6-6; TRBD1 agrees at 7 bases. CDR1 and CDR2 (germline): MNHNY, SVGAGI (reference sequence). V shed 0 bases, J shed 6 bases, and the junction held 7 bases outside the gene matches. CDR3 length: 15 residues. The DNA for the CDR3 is TGTGCCAGCAGTTACTCGAGAGGGGGCGCCGATGGCTACACCTTC. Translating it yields CASSYSRGGADGYTF.